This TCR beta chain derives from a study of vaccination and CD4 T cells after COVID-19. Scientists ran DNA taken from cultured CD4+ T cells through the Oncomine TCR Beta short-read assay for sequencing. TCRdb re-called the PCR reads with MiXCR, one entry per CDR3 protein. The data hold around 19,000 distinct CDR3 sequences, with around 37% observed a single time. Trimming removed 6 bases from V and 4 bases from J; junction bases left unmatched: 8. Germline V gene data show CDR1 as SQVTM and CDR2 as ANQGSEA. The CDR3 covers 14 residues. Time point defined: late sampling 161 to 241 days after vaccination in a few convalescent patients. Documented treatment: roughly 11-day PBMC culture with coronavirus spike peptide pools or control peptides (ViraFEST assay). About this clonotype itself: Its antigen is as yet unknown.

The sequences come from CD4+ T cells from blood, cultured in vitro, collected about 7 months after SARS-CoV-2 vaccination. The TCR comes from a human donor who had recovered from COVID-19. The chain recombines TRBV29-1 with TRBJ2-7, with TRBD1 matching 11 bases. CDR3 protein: CSVDSGTGGYEQYF. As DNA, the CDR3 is TGCAGCGTAGACTCCGGGACAGGGGGATACGAGCAGTACTTC.